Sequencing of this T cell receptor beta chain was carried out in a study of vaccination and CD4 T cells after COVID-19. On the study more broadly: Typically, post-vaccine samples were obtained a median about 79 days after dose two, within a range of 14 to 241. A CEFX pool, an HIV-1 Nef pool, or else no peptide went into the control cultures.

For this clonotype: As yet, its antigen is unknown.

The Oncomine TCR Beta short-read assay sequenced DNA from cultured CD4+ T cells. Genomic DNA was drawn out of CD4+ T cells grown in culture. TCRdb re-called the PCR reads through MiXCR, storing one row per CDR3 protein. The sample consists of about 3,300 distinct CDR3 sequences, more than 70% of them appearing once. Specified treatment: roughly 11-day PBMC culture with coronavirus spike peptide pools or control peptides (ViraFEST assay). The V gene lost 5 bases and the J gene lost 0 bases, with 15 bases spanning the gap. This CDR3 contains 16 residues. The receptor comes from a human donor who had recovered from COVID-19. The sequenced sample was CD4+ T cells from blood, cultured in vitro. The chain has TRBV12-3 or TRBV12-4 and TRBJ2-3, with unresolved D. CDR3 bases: TGTGCCAGCAGTCCTCGTAGTAGCACTAGCACAGATACGCAGTATTTT. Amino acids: CASSPRSSTSTDTQYF.